The next 8 T cell receptor beta chains were all read from a single sample in a study of T cell changes during pregnancy in multiple sclerosis. The assay was immunoSEQ multiplex PCR, and TCRdb's table has in-frame clones only and misses some. The sample yields 25,000 to 30,000 clones, around 90% seen once. The specimen comprised CD4+ T cells from peripheral blood mononuclear cells, sampled in the first trimester of pregnancy. The receptors were gathered from a female donor with multiple sclerosis, enrolled in a pregnancy study.

This sequence joins TRBV11-1 and TRBJ1-6, with D possibly being TRBD1 (6 bases). V lost 6 bases to trimming and J lost 14 bases, with 20 bases between them. From germline, CDR1 is SGHAT and CDR2 FQDESV (reference sequence). The CDR3 runs 14 residues. In DNA, the CDR3 is TGTGCCAGCAGACCCGACGGCGTATCAGGGGCCCTCCACTTT. It is translated as CASRPDGVSGALHF.

This chain links TRBV18 with TRBJ1-5; TRBD1 aligns across 9 bases. CDR3 size: 18 residues. J lost 3 bases, V lost 6 bases, and 15 bases had no gene match. Germline CDR1 KGHSH, CDR2 LQKENI. The CDR3 here is CASSRDREWGGHNQPQHF. For the CDR3, the DNA is TGTGCCAGCTCGAGGGACAGGGAGTGGGGGGGGCACAATCAGCCCCAGCATTTT.

The J gene is TRBJ2-5, the V gene TRBV4-3; 8 bases match TRBD2. The CDR3 totals 17 residues. The trim removed 0 bases at V and 5 bases at J, leaving 11 bases unmatched. Germline CDR1 is LGHNA and CDR2 is YSLEER. CDR3 loop: CASSQDRAGGWRETQYF. CDR3 sequence (DNA): TGCGCCAGCAGCCAAGATCGGGCGGGGGGATGGCGTGAGACCCAGTACTTC.

This clone was found once. This sequence joins TRBV5-1 and TRBJ2-5, with 12 bases matching TRBD2. This CDR3 is 15 amino acids long. Germline V lookup: CDR1 SGHRS, CDR2 YFSETQ. Unmatched junction bases numbered 3, after V lost 1 base and J lost 5 bases. The CDR3 region is CASSLFGTSGETQYF. CDR3 DNA: TGCGCCAGCAGCTTGTTCGGGACTAGCGGGGAGACCCAGTACTTC.

This chain links TRBV18 with TRBJ2-7; TRBD1 matches at 8 bases. CDR3 length: 15 amino acids. Germline V gene data show CDR1 as KGHSH and CDR2 as LQKENI. The V and J ends lost 6 bases and 4 bases, in that order; junction bases with no gene match: 11. The CDR3 DNA reads TGTGCCAGCTCCCCGGGCCAGGGGGCAATATACGAGCAGTACTTC. Translating gives CASSPGQGAIYEQYF.

The CDR3 nucleotides are TGTGCCAGCAGCCACGCGGGACAGGGATATGGCTACACCTTC. Protein sequence: CASSHAGQGYGYTF. V is TRBV5-8 and J is TRBJ1-2; 9 bases match TRBD1. V lost 4 bases and J lost 5; bases outside the gene matches: 6. The germline V gene has CDR1 SGHTS and CDR2 YDEGEE. The CDR3 has 14 amino acids.

This chain uses TRBV11-1 with TRBJ1-2; the match to TRBD1 covers 9 bases. From germline, CDR1 is SGHAT and CDR2 FQDESV (reference sequence). V shed 6 bases, J shed 8 bases, and the junction held 13 bases outside the gene matches. The CDR3 is 15 amino acids. For the CDR3, the DNA is TGTGCCAGCAGTCGAAACACAGGGGGCCCTGGGGGCTACACCTTC. Its translation: CASSRNTGGPGGYTF.

This clone was recorded once. The junction does not match germline at one end; this may be a read error. The rearrangement uses TRBV7-8 and TRBJ1-1; possibly TRBD1 for D (6 bases). Germline CDR1 is SGHVS and CDR2 is FQNEAQ. This CDR3 has 13 amino acids. The CDR3 DNA reads as TGTGCCAGCAGCTTAGCAGGGGACACCGAAGCTTTCTTT. Translation: CASSLAGDTEAFF. The complete variable domain, with remaining parts taken from reference TRBV7-8 and TRBJ1-1, reads GAGVSQSPRYKVAKRGQDVALRCDPISGHVSLFWYQQALGQGPEFLTYFQNEAQLDKSGLPSDRFFAERPEGSVSTLKIQRTQQEDSAVYLCASSLAGDTEAFFGQGTRLTVV.